These 10 T cell receptor beta chains originate from one sample sequenced in a study of a mutant IDH1 vaccine in newly diagnosed glioma. These TCRs are of unknown antigen specificity. As for time point: week 5, during vaccination. Vaccination comprised doses that each held 300 ug of mutant IDH1 20-mer peptide, plus topical imiquimod. Clones were sequenced by immunoSEQ multiplex PCR, and TCRdb holds only the in-frame ones, with some missing. The table shows roughly 39,000 clones, with approximately 78% occurring only once. The sample here was PBMCs, taken from a glioma patient whose treatment included an IDH1 peptide vaccine. These receptors came from a man aged 40-55 years with glioma.

This clone has a handful of counts. This rearrangement joins TRBV27 to TRBJ1-5; D might be TRBD1 (5 bases). The germline V gene encodes CDR1 MNHEY and CDR2 SMNVEV (reference sequence). The CDR3 length is 15 residues. The ends were cut back, 0 bases at V and 6 bases at J, with 12 bases in the middle. The CDR3 DNA reads TGTGCCAGCAGTTTATCAAGCAGGGATGGTCAGCCCCAGCATTTT. Translated, it gives CASSLSSRDGQPQHF.

V usage is TRBV2 and J usage is TRBJ2-3; TRBD1 matches 9 bases. CDR3 size: 15 residues. Trimming removed 8 bases from V and 5 bases from J; junction bases left unmatched: 11. Per germline, CDR1 SNHLY and CDR2 FYNNEI. The CDR3, as DNA: TGTGCCAGCCGACGAAGGACAGGGGAAAAAGATACGCAGTATTTT. Its protein is CASRRRTGEKDTQYF.

The chain links TRBV6-5 to TRBJ2-1; the D is unclear. Looked up from germline, CDR1 is MNHEY and CDR2 is SVGAGI. The CDR3 loop spans 12 amino acids. Trimming removed 2 bases from V and 9 bases from J, with 8 bases in between. The CDR3 sequence is CASSYMGTEQFF. In DNA, the CDR3 is TGTGCCAGCAGTTACATGGGAACTGAGCAGTTCTTC.

V and J are TRBV7-9 and TRBJ2-3; a possible D gene is TRBD1 (6 bases). This CDR3 comprises 15 residues. V dropped 1 base and J dropped 3 bases, with 11 bases sitting between them. CDR1 SEHNR and CDR2 FQNEAQ come from the germline V gene (reference sequence). In DNA, the CDR3 is TGTGCCAGCAGCTTAGGAGGGGGAGTGACAGATACGCAGTATTTT. This encodes CASSLGGGVTDTQYF.

The genes are TRBV7-2 and TRBJ1-5; D gene ambiguous. Trimming shortened V by 4 bases and J by 11 bases, and 18 bases separated the two germline ends. The CDR3 covers 14 residues. CDR1 is SGHTA, CDR2 FQGNSA, per germline. The CDR3 loop reads CASSSKGPGSTQHF. The DNA for the CDR3 is TGTGCCAGCAGCTCCAAAGGACCAGGAAGCACCCAGCATTTT.

This clone was recorded only once. V and J are TRBV6-5 and TRBJ1-2; possible D gene TRBD1, 6 bases. Trimming left V 6 bases short and J 6 bases short, with 20 bases between. Germline CDR1 is MNHEY and CDR2 is SVGAGI. The CDR3 has 15 amino acids. The chain's CDR3 is CASRPPAGEYHGYTF. CDR3 nucleotides: TGTGCCAGCAGGCCCCCGGCAGGGGAGTATCATGGCTACACCTTC.

The J gene is TRBJ2-3, the V gene TRBV5-5, with D perhaps matching TRBD1 or TRBD2 (6 bases each). The CDR3 sequence is 15 residues long. V was trimmed by 5 bases and J by 1 base, leaving 14 bases between them. CDR1 SGHKS and CDR2 YYEKEE come from the germline V gene (reference sequence). CDR3 nucleotides: TGTGCCAGCAGTCAAATAAGGGGGGGCACAGATACGCAGTATTTT. Translating it yields CASSQIRGGTDTQYF.

This chain connects TRBV7-2 to TRBJ2-1; D is unresolved. In germline, CDR1 is SGHTA, CDR2 FQGNSA. V lost 3 bases to trimming and J lost 6 bases, with 9 bases between them. The CDR3 runs 13 residues. The CDR3 nucleotides read TGTGCCAGCAGCTTTCTTTTGGGCAATGAGCAGTTCTTC. Encoded protein: CASSFLLGNEQFF.

This sequence joins TRBV23-1 and TRBJ2-7; 7 bases line up with TRBD1. TRBV23-1 belongs to the ORF category, with a function that is uncertain. The CDR3 consists of 16 residues. V gave up 2 bases and J gave up 3 bases; unmatched junction bases: 10. CDR3 sequence (DNA): TGCGCCAGCAGTCAACTAAACTCAGGGGGTCACTACGAGCAGTACTTC. It encodes CASSQLNSGGHYEQYF.

The rearrangement uses TRBV2 and TRBJ1-3; D call uncertain. Germline CDR1 is SNHLY and CDR2 is FYNNEI. V was clipped by 4 bases and J by 4 bases, with 2 bases between them. There are 11 residues in the CDR3. The CDR3 DNA follows: TGTGCCAGCAGTGCCGGAAACACCATATATTTT. Translated: CASSAGNTIYF.